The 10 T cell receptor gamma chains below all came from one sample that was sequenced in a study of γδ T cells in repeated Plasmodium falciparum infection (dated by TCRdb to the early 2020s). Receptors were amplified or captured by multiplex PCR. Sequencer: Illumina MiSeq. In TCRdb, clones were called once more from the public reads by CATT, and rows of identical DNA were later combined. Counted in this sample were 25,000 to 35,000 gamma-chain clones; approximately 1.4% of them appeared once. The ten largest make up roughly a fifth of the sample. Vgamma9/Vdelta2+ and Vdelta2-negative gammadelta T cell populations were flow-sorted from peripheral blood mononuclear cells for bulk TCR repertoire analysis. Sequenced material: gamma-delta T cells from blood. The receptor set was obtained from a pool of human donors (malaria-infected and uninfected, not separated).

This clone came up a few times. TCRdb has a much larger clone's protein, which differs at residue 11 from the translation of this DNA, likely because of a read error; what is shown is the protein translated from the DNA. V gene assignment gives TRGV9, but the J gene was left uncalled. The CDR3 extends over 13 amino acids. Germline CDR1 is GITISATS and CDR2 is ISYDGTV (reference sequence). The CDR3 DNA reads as TGTGCCTTGTGGGAGGCACCGAGTTGGTTCAGGATATTT. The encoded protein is CALWEAPSWFRIF.

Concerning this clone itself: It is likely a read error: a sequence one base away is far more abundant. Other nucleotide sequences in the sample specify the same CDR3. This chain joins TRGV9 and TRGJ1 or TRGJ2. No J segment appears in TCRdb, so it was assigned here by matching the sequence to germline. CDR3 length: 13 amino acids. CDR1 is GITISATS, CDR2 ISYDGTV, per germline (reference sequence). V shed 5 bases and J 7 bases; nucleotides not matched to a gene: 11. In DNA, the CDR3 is TGTGCCTTGTGGGCCCGACTTTACTATAAGAAACTCTTT. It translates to CALWARLYYKKLF.

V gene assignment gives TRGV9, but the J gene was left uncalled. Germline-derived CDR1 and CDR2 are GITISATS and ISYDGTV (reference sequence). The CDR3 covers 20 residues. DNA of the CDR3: TGTGCCTTGTGGGTGACCTCCAAGGGCTTTAAGAAACTCTTGGCAGTGGAACAACACTTT. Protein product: CALWVTSKGFKKLLAVEQHF.

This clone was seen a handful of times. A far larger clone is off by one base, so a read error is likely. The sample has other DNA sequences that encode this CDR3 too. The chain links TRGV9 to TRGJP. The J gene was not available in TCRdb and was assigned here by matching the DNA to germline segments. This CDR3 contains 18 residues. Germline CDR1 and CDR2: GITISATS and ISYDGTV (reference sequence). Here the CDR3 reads CALWEPPSKELGKKIKVF. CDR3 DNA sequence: TGTGCCTTGTGGGAGCCCCCCTCCAAGGAGTTGGGCAAAAAGATCAAGGTATTT.

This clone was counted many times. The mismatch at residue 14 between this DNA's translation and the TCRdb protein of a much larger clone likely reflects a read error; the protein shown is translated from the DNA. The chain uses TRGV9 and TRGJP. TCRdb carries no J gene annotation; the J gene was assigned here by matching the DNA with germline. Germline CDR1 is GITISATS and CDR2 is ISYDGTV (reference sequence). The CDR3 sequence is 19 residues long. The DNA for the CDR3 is TGTGCCTTGTGGGAGGTTGACCCCCCTGGGGAGTTGGGCGAAAAAATCAAGGTATTT. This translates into CALWEVDPPGELGEKIKVF.

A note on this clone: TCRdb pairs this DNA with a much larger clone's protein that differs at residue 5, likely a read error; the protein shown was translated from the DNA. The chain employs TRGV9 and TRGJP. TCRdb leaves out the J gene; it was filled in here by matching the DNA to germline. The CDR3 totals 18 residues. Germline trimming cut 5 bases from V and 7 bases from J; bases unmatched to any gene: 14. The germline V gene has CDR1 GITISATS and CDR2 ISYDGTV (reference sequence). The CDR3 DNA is TGTGCCTTGTGGGTGGACAATAAGGGGGAGTTGGGCAAAAAAATCAAGGTATTT. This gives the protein CALWVDNKGELGKKIKVF.

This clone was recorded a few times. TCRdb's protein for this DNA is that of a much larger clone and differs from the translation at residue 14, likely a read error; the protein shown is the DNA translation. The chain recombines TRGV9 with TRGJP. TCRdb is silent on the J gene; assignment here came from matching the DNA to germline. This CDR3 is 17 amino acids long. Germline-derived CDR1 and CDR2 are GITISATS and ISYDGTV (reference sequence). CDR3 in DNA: TGTGCCTTGTGGGAGGGATTCCAAGAGTTGGGCAAAAAAGTCAAGGTATTT. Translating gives CALWEGFQELGKKVKVF.

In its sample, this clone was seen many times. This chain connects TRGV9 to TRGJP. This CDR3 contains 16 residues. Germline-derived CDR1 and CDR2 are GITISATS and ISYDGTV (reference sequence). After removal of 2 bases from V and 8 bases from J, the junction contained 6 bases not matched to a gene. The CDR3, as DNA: TGTGCCTTGTGGGAGGCGACCAAGTTGGGCAAAAAAATCAAGGTATTT. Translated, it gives CALWEATKLGKKIKVF.

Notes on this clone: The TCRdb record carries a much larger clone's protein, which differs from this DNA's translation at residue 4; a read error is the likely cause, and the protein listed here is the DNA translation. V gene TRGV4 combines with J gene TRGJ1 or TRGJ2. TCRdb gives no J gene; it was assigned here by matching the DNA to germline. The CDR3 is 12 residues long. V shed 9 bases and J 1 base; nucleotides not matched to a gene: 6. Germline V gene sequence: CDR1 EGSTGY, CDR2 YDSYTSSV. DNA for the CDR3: TGTGCCACCCGGCCCAATTATTATAAGAAACTCTTT. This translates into CATRPNYYKKLF.

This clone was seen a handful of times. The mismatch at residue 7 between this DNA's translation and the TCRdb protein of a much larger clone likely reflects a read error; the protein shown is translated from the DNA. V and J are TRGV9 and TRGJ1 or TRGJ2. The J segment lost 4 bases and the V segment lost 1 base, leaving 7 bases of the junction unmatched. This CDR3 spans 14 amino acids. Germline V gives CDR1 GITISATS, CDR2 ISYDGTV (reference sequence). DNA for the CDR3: TGTGCCTTGTGGGAGGTCCCGCCGTATTATAAGAAACTCTTT. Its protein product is CALWEVPPYYKKLF.